The entry that follows covers one TCR beta chain sequence. This entry comes from a study of blood T cell repertoires in COVID-19. Per the study methods: The authors estimated nucleated cell counts from reference gene primer amplification. Libraries were prepared by immunoSEQ multiplex PCR; TCRdb keeps only in-frame clonotypes and omits some of them. For V, J and clone size, that table is used; D and trimming come from the DNA. The sample includes approximately 210,000 clones, 65% to 90% seen only once; the top ten take more than 8.5%. Allocation to cohorts depended on clinical history reported by the participants. Germline V CDR1 and CDR2: SGHTA, FQGNSA. The CDR3 covers 14 residues. V lost 3 bases and J 1 base, leaving 9 bases between the germline ends.

This receptor was taken from a woman aged 50 to 60 with acute COVID-19. The chain uses TRBV7-2 and TRBJ1-1, with D tentatively TRBD1 (5 bases). Sequencing was done on a sample of PBMCs or T cells enriched from blood (not recorded which). CDR3 protein: CASSFIQGNTEAFF. The CDR3 DNA reads as TGTGCCAGCAGCTTCATCCAGGGGAACACTGAAGCTTTCTTT.